There are a few counts of the clone carrying this T cell receptor beta chain. Other DNA sequences within the sample encode an identical CDR3. The sample comes from a study of blood T cell repertoires in COVID-19. On the study more broadly: Acute and convalescent COVID-19 samples came from the United States, Italy and Spain. In each case, the material was cDNA or gDNA derived from T cells, B-cell-depleted T cells, or PBMCs.

Participants were aged roughly 18 to 90 years, lived in under 30 US areas, and enrolled virtually. From germline, CDR1 is LNHDA and CDR2 SQIVND (reference sequence). This CDR3 spans 16 amino acids. V lost 5 bases and J lost 0, with 13 bases in between. Generated by immunoSEQ multiplex PCR, the TCRdb table keeps only in-frame clones and is missing some. The sample contains roughly 190,000 clones, roughly 82% of which appear only once. The receptor was isolated from a woman in her sixties with acute COVID-19. The sequenced sample consisted of PBMCs or T cells enriched from blood (not recorded which). The rearrangement links TRBV19 to TRBJ2-2; perhaps TRBD1 as D (5 bases). For the CDR3, the DNA is TGTGCCAGTAGTCGACGTACAGGCGCGAACACCGGGGAGCTGTTTTTT. Amino acid sequence: CASSRRTGANTGELFF.